This TCR beta chain originates from a study of cytotoxic CD8 clonotypes in ibrutinib-treated CLL. Whole-study context: The cohort had around 10 relapsed/refractory and over 14 treatment-naive patients, fewer than 18 IGHV unmutated. Samples showed on average around 250,000 productive templates and roughly 90,000 productive rearrangements.

CDR1 and CDR2 (germline): LGHNA, YSLEER. This CDR3 is 14 amino acids long. With 4 bases clipped from V and 6 bases from J, the junction kept 3 bases outside the gene matches. Produced via immunoSEQ multiplex PCR; TCRdb's table is partial and in-frame only. The sample has some 70,000 clones; about 63% are singletons. Here the sequenced sample was PBMCs, taken after 12 months of ibrutinib treatment. The chain is built from TRBV4-3 and TRBJ2-2, with 9 positions matching TRBD2. The clonotype originates from a human donor with chronic lymphocytic leukemia. CDR3 amino acids: CASSPGGGAGELFF. For the CDR3, the DNA is TGCGCCAGCAGCCCCGGCGGGGGGGCCGGGGAGCTGTTTTTT.